A single sample is the source of the 18 T cell receptor beta chains below, sequenced in a study of blood T cell repertoires in COVID-19 (TCRdb year 2020). Library preparation employed the immunoSEQ multiplex PCR assay. As stored in TCRdb, this immuneACCESS dataset retains in-frame rearrangements with V and J assigned. A fraction of the clones does not appear; measured against another copy, unresolved V genes explain less than half of the discrepancy, and the remainder lacks a known reason. The sample profile shows fewer than 250,000 clones; approximately 84% of them were found once. The ten biggest clones cover 4.5% to 6% of the sample. Sequencing was performed on peripheral blood. The source is a woman in her 70s with active or convalescent COVID-19.

The chain employs TRBV27 and TRBJ1-5; TRBD1 matches at 8 bases. V gave up 5 bases and J gave up 0 bases; unmatched junction bases: 15. The CDR3 is made up of 19 amino acids. In germline, CDR1 is MNHEY, CDR2 SMNVEV (reference sequence). In DNA, the CDR3 is TGTGCCAGCAGTGTTCCCCGACAGGGGCAAGATTATAGCAATCAGCCCCAGCATTTT. Translating gives CASSVPRQGQDYSNQPQHF.

The DNA of the CDR3 is TGCGCCAGCAGGAAAACAGAATTCGATAATGAAAAACTGTTTTTT. Its translation is CASRKTEFDNEKLFF. The chain carries TRBV5-1 and TRBJ1-4; no reliable D call. V dropped 5 bases and J dropped 4 bases, with 15 bases sitting between them. The CDR3 spans 15 residues. Germline V gene sequence: CDR1 SGHRS, CDR2 YFSETQ.

The V gene is TRBV4-1, the J gene TRBJ2-5; 10 nucleotides agree with TRBD1. Per germline, CDR1 MGHRA and CDR2 YSYEKL. CDR3 size: 13 residues. Trimming at V came to 4 bases and at J to 5 bases, leaving 1 base not matched to a gene. CDR3 bases: TGCGCCAGCAGCCGGACAGGGGGGGAGACCCAGTACTTC. Its protein is CASSRTGGETQYF.

The V call is TRBV19, the J call TRBJ2-2; possibly TRBD1 for D (5 bases). The CDR3 totals 15 residues. Germline values: CDR1 LNHDA, CDR2 SQIVND (reference sequence). Trimming pared 1 base from V and 4 bases from J, leaving 10 bases between. The DNA of the CDR3 is TGTGCCAGTAGTATAGGCGACAGAACCACCGGGGAGCTGTTTTTT. Translating gives CASSIGDRTTGELFF.

This chain connects TRBV5-1 to TRBJ2-5, with 9 nucleotides matching TRBD1. V shed 4 bases and J 4 bases; nucleotides not matched to a gene: 5. From germline, CDR1 is SGHRS and CDR2 YFSETQ. This CDR3 has 14 amino acids. The CDR3 here is CASSATTGGETQYF. CDR3 bases: TGCGCCAGCAGCGCCACGACAGGGGGAGAGACCCAGTACTTC. The variable domain in full, completed from reference TRBV5-1 and TRBJ2-5, reads KAGVTQTPRYLIKTRGQQVTLSCSPISGHRSVSWYQQTPGQGLQFLFEYFSETQRNKGNFPGRFSGRQFSNSRSEMNVSTLELGDSALYLCASSATTGGETQYFGPGTRLLVL.

This clone came up a few times. This sequence joins TRBV5-1 and TRBJ2-1, with D maybe TRBD1 (5 bases). Germline V gives CDR1 SGHRS, CDR2 YFSETQ. V lost 0 bases, J lost 9 bases, and 13 bases lay in between. The CDR3 contains 14 residues. CDR3 residues: CASSLDWGGFEQFF. CDR3 DNA sequence: TGCGCCAGCAGCTTGGATTGGGGCGGCTTTGAGCAGTTCTTC.

The gene calls are TRBV28 and TRBJ1-4; no clear D gene. The length of the CDR3 is 13 residues. Trimming cost V 7 bases and J 5 bases, with 11 bases left between them. Germline V gene data show CDR1 as MDHEN and CDR2 as SYDVKM. CDR3 protein: CASTPVPNEKLFF. In nucleotides, the CDR3 is TGTGCCAGCACCCCTGTTCCGAATGAAAAACTGTTTTTT.

The V and J genes are TRBV7-2 and TRBJ1-1, with D tentatively TRBD1 (5 bases). Germline-derived CDR1 and CDR2 are SGHTA and FQGNSA. The CDR3 has 14 residues. V lost 4 bases and J lost 1, with 10 bases in between. CDR3 sequence reads: CASSYLDRNTEAFF. For the CDR3, the DNA is TGTGCCAGCAGCTACCTAGACAGGAACACTGAAGCTTTCTTT.

This chain uses TRBV3-1 (or the pseudogene TRBV3-2) with TRBJ2-3; D gene uncertain. Germline CDR1 reads LGHDT; CDR2 reads YNNKEL (reference sequence). The CDR3 runs 12 residues. With 8 bases removed from V and 8 bases from J, the gap between germline ends came to 14 bases. The CDR3 DNA reads TGTGCCAGCGGCAGACCGTCAGGTACGCAGTATTTT. Amino acid sequence: CASGRPSGTQYF.

This clone came up once. CDR3 DNA: TGTGCCAGCAGCTTGACGGAGAATCAGCCCCAGCATTTT. It yields the protein CASSLTENQPQHF. The chain combines TRBV7-9 with TRBJ1-5; D gene uncertain. The CDR3 is 13 amino acids. The germline CDR1 and CDR2 sequences are SEHNR and FQNEAQ (reference sequence). Trimming took off 3 bases at V and 4 bases at J, with 7 bases between the two ends.

The CDR3 loop reads CASSDTGSLFFEAFF. The CDR3 nucleotides read TGTGCCAGTAGTGATACAGGCTCCCTATTCTTTGAAGCTTTCTTT. This rearrangement joins TRBV19 to TRBJ1-1; D perhaps matches TRBD1 (5 bases). From germline, CDR1 is LNHDA and CDR2 SQIVND (reference sequence). The length of the CDR3 is 15 residues. Trimming removed 5 bases at V and 7 bases at J, with 20 bases between.

The chain joins TRBV5-1 to TRBJ2-1; TRBD2 might be the D (6 bases). Between the trimmed V and J ends, which lost 4 bases and 0 bases, there was a span of 11 bases. Germline loops: CDR1 SGHRS, CDR2 YFSETQ. The CDR3 is 15 amino acids. The CDR3 DNA reads as TGCGCCAGCAGCGATAGCGGTTACTCCTACAATGAGCAGTTCTTC. Translated, it gives CASSDSGYSYNEQFF. The full variable domain, its missing parts supplied by reference TRBV5-1 and TRBJ2-1, is KAGVTQTPRYLIKTRGQQVTLSCSPISGHRSVSWYQQTPGQGLQFLFEYFSETQRNKGNFPGRFSGRQFSNSRSEMNVSTLELGDSALYLCASSDSGYSYNEQFFGPGTRLTVL.

This clone has only one observation. The genes are TRBV18 and TRBJ1-5, with a tentative D call TRBD1 (6 bases). V dropped 3 bases and J dropped 0 bases, with 9 bases sitting between them. CDR3 length: 15 residues. Germline V CDR1 and CDR2: KGHSH, LQKENI. The CDR3: CASSPAQGSNQPQHF. In nucleotides, the CDR3 is TGTGCCAGCTCACCGGCACAGGGTAGCAATCAGCCCCAGCATTTT. Full variable domain (rest looked up from reference TRBV18 and TRBJ1-5): NAGVMQNPRHLVRRRGQEARLRCSPMKGHSHVYWYRQLPEEGLKFMVYLQKENIIDESGMPKERFSAEFPKEGPSILRIQQVVRGDSAAYFCASSPAQGSNQPQHFGDGTRLSIL.

This clone has only a few counts. The rearrangement joins TRBV19 to TRBJ2-2, with 8 bases identical to TRBD2. V dropped 1 base and J dropped 5; count of bases not matched to a gene: 12. The CDR3 loop spans 18 amino acids. CDR1 and CDR2 (germline): LNHDA, SQIVND (reference sequence). The DNA for the CDR3 is TGTGCCAGTAGTATAGTAGGTAGAGCGGGAGATCGGACCGGGGAGCTGTTTTTT. Its translation: CASSIVGRAGDRTGELFF. Full variable domain (missing parts from reference TRBV19 and TRBJ2-2): DGGITQSPKYLFRKEGQNVTLSCEQNLNHDAMYWYRQDPGQGLRLIYYSQIVNDFQKGDIAEGYSVSREKKESFPLTVTSAQKNPTAFYLCASSIVGRAGDRTGELFFGEGSRLTVL.

This clone has a handful of counts. The chain is built from TRBV2 and TRBJ1-6; D might be TRBD1 (6 bases). V lost 5 bases and J 7 bases, leaving 9 bases between the germline ends. The germline V gene encodes CDR1 SNHLY and CDR2 FYNNEI. The CDR3 is made up of 13 amino acids. CDR3: CASSRTENSPLHF. The CDR3 DNA is TGTGCCAGCAGTCGGACAGAGAATTCACCCCTCCACTTT.

This clone was seen a handful of times. V usage is TRBV7-9 and J usage is TRBJ2-7; 9 nucleotides agree with TRBD1. The germline V gene encodes CDR1 SEHNR and CDR2 FQNEAQ (reference sequence). The junction had 5 bases not matched to a gene; V was cut back by 0 bases and J by 2 bases. The CDR3 extends over 16 amino acids. CDR3 residues: CASSLAVGQGAYEQYF. In nucleotides, the CDR3 is TGTGCCAGCAGCTTAGCAGTGGGACAGGGAGCCTACGAGCAGTACTTC.

V is TRBV7-2 and J is TRBJ2-7; weak D call: TRBD2 (5 bases). CDR1 is SGHTA, CDR2 FQGNSA, per germline. V lost 6 bases to trimming and J lost 3 bases, with 21 bases between them. The CDR3 is 16 residues long. This CDR3 is CASSSTRLPTFYEQYF. CDR3 in DNA: TGTGCCAGCAGTTCGACCAGACTACCCACCTTCTACGAGCAGTACTTC.

V is TRBV29-1 and J is TRBJ2-3; TRBD1 is a possible D gene (6 bases). CDR3 length equals 12 residues. The V end lost 8 bases, the J end lost 1 base, and 10 bases lay between the germline ends. The germline V gene has CDR1 SQVTM and CDR2 ANQGSEA. The CDR3 DNA is TGCAGCTCAGAGGGGGGCACAGATACGCAGTATTTT. Residues: CSSEGGTDTQYF.